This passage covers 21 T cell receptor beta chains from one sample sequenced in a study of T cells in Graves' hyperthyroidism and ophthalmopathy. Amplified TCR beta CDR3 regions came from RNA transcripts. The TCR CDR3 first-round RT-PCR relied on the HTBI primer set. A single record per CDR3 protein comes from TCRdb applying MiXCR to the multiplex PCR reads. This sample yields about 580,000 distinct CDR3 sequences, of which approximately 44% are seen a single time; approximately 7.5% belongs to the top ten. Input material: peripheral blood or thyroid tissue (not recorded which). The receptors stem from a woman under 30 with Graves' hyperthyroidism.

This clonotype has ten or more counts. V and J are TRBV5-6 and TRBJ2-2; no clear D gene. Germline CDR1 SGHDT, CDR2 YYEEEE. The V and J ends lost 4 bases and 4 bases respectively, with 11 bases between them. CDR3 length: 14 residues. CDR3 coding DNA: TGTGCCAGCAGCCCGGGCTCCGCCACCGGGGAGCTGTTTTTT. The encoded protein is CASSPGSATGELFF.

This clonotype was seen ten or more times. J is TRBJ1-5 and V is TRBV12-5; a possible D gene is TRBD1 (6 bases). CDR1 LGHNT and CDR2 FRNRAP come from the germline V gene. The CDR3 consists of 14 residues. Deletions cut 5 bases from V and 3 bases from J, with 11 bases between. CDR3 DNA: TGTGCTAGTGGTCGGACAGAAAACAATCAGCCCCAGCATTTT. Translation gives CASGRTENNQPQHF.

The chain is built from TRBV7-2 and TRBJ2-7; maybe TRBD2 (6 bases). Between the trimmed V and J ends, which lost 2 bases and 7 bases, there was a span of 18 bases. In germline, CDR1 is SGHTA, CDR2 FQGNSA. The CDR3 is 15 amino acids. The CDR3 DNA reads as TGTGCCAGCAGCTTACCGGGGGACTTTTACAATGAGCAGTACTTC. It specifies CASSLPGDFYNEQYF.

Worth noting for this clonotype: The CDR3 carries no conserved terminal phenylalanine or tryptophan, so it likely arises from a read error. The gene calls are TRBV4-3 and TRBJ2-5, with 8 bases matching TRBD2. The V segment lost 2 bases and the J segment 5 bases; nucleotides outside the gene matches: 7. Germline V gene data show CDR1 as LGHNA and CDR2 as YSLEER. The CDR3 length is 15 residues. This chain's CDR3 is CASSQTSGTAETQYY. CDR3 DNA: TGCGCCAGCAGCCAAACTAGCGGTACAGCGGAGACCCAGTACTAC.

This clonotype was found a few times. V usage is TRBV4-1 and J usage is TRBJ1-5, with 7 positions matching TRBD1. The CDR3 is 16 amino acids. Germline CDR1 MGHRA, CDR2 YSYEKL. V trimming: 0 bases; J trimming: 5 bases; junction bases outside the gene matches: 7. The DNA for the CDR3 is TGCGCCAGCAGCCAAGATTATGGACAGGAGTATCAGCCCCAGCATTTT. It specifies CASSQDYGQEYQPQHF.

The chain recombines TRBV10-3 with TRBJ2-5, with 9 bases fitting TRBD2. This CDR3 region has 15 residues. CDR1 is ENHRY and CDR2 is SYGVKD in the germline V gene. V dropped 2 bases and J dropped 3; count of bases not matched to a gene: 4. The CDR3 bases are TGTGCCATCAGTGAGCCCGGGACTAGCAAAGAGACCCAGTACTTC. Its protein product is CAISEPGTSKETQYF.

CDR3 sequence reads: CASSPGVAGDYGYTIYF. DNA of the CDR3: TGTGCCAGCAGCCCAGGAGTGGCGGGGGACTATGGCTACACCATATATTTT. The rearrangement links TRBV12-3 or TRBV12-4 to TRBJ1-3; a weak D match, TRBD1 (5 bases). The ends were cut back, 6 bases at V and 8 bases at J, with 26 bases in the middle. The CDR3 is 17 residues long.

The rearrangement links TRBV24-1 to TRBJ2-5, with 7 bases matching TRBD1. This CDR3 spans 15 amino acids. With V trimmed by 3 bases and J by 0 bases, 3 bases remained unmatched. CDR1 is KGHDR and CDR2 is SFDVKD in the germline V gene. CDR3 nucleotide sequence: TGTGCCACCAGTGATCCAGGGACAGACCAAGAGACCCAGTACTTC. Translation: CATSDPGTDQETQYF.

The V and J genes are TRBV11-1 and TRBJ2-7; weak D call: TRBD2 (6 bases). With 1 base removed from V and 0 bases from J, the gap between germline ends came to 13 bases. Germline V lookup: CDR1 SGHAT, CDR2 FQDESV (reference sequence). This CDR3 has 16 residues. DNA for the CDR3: TGTGCCAGCAGCTTAGAAGGGGAGGCCAACTCCTACGAGCAGTACTTC. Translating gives CASSLEGEANSYEQYF.

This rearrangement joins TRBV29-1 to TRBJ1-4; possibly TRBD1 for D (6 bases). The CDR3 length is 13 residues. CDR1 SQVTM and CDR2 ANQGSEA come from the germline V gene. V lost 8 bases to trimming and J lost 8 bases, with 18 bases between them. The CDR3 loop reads CSIKGEGDEKLFF. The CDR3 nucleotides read TGCAGCATTAAGGGGGAGGGTGACGAAAAACTGTTTTTT.

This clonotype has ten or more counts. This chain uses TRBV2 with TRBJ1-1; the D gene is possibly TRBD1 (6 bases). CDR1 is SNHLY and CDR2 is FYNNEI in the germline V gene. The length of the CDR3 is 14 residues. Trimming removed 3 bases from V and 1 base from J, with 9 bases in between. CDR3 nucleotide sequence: TGTGCCAGCAGTGAGGACAGTCAGAACACTGAAGCTTTCTTT. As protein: CASSEDSQNTEAFF.

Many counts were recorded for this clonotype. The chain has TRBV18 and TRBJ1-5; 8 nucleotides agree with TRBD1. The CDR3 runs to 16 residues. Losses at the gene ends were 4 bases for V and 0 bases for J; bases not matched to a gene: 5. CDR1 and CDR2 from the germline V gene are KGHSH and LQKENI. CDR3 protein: CASSLGTGYSNQPQHF. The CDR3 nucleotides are TGTGCCAGCTCACTGGGGACAGGTTATAGCAATCAGCCCCAGCATTTT.

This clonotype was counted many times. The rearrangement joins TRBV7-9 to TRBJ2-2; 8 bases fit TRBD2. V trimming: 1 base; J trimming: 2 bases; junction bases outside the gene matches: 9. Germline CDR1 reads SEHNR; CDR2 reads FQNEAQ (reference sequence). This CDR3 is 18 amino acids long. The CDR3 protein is CASSLVMRREDNTGELFF. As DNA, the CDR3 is TGTGCCAGCAGCTTAGTAATGCGGCGGGAGGATAACACCGGGGAGCTGTTTTTT.

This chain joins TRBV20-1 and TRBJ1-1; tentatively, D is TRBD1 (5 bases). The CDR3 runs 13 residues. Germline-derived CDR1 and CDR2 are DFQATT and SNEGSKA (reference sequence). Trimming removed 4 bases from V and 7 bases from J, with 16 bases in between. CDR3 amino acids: CSAIAGAVNEAFF. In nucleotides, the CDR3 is TGCAGTGCTATCGCCGGGGCCGTGAATGAAGCTTTCTTT.

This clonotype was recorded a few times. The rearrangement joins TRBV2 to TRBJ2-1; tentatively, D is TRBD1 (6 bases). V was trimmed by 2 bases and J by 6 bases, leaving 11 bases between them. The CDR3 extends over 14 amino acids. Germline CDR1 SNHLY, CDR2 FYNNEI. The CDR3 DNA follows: TGTGCCAGCAGTGAACACAGGGCCATCAATGAGCAGTTCTTC. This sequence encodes CASSEHRAINEQFF. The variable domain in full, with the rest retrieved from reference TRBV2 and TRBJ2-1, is EPEVTQTPSHQVTQMGQEVILRCVPISNHLYFYWYRQILGQKVEFLVSFYNNEISEKSEIFDDQFSVERPDGSNFTLKIRSTKLEDSAMYFCASSEHRAINEQFFGPGTRLTVL.

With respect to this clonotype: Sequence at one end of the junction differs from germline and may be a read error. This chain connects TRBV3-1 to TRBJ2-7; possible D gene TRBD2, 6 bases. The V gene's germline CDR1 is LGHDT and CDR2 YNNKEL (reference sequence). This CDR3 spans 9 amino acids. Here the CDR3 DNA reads TGTGCCAGCAGCCAAGATGCGGGGTTC. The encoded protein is CASSQDAGF.

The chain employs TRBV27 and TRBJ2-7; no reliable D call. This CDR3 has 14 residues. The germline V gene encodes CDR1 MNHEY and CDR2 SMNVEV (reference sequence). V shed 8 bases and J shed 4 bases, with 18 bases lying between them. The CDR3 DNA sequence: TGTGCCAGCTTACCCCTGGCAGGAGCATACGAGCAGTACTTC. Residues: CASLPLAGAYEQYF.

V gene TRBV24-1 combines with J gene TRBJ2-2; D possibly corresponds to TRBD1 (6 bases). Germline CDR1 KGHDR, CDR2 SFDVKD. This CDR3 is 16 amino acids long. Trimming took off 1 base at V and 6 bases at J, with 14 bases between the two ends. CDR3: CATSDLGGPQPGELFF. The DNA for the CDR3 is TGTGCCACCAGTGATTTAGGGGGACCTCAACCCGGGGAGCTGTTTTTT.

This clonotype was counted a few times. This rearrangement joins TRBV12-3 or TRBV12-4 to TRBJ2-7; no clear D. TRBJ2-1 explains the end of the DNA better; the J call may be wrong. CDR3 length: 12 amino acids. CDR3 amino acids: CASSLRSGEQFF. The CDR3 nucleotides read TGTGCCAGCAGTTTGCGGTCGGGTGAGCAGTTCTTC.

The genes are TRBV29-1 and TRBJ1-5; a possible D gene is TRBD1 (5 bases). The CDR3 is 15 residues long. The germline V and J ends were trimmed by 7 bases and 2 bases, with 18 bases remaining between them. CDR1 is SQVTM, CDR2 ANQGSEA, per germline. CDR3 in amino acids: CSAQDGGDGNQPQHF. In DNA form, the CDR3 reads TGCAGCGCGCAAGATGGGGGAGATGGCAATCAGCCCCAGCATTTT. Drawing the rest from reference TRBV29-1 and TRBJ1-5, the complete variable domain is SAVISQKPSRDICQRGTSLTIQCQVDSQVTMMFWYRQQPGQSLTLIATANQGSEATYESGFVIDKFPISRPNLTFSTLTVSNMSPEDSSIYLCSAQDGGDGNQPQHFGDGTRLSIL.

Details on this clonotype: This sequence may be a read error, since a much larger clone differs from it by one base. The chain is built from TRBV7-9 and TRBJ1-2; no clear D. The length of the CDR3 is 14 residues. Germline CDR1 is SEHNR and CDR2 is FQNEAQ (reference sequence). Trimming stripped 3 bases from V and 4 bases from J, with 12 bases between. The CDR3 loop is CASSFAELGYGYTF. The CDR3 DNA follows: TGTGCCAGCAGCTTCGCGGAGTTGGGCTATGGCTACACCTTC.